The subject of this entry is one TCR beta chain. Its cognate antigen has yet to be identified. No base quality information exists; no much larger clone differs at one position. This entry belongs to a study of blood T cell repertoires in COVID-19 (dated by TCRdb to about 2020). As for the study more broadly: The collaborator samples originated in the United States, Italy and Spain and spanned the acute and convalescent phases of COVID-19. The material from the prospective study consisted of cDNA or gDNA derived from T cells, B-cell-depleted T cells, or PBMCs. Sample metadata almost always included a de-identified subject ID, COVID-19 status, age in years and sex. A freely available public database, intended as a resource for researchers studying the immune response to SARS-CoV-2, is where the repertoires were released. The dataset comprised deeply sampled blood TCRbeta repertoires from subjects exposed to, actively infected with, or recovered from COVID-19. HLA class I and class II types, where available, came from metadata supplied by the sample provider rather than from assay-based typing. The samples were drawn from the first 160 participants of the ongoing ImmuneRACE study and from 950 to 1,500 subjects provided by 6 global collaborators. Study-wide findings and limitations: The amount of clinical and demographic metadata varied by source and participant and was provided uncurated.

Whole blood was collected in K2EDTA tubes by collaborating institutions according to the institutions' own protocols. For TCRbeta analysis, collaborator samples were shipped as frozen whole blood, as isolated PBMCs, or as DNA extracted from either sample type. TCRbeta CDR3 regions were amplified from genomic DNA by means of the immunoSEQ Assay, a bias-controlled multiplex PCR. The original pipeline was this. Nucleated cell counts per sample were estimated from amplification of reference gene primers within the assay. To quantify the absolute abundance of each unique TCRbeta CDR3 rearrangement, sequence reads were collapsed and filtered. For each sample, productive Simpson clonality was calculated as the square root of Simpson's diversity index across productive rearrangements. The source is immuneACCESS, and TCRdb retained only in-frame sequences with V and J called. Part of the clones is not carried over; for the studies checked, unresolved V genes explain less than half of this, and the remainder is unexplained. The DNA was the basis for D and trimming; V, J and clone size are from that table. A total of 65,000 to 70,000 clones appear in this sample, 85% to 95% of them only once. The ten largest clones add up to less than 3.5% of the sample.

The CDR3 contains 15 residues, cysteine and phenylalanine counted. Kept here is only the CDR3 DNA, which spans 45 bases and is read in frame from base 1. From a lookup of the germline V gene (reference sequence), CDR1 and CDR2 are SGHKS and YYEKEE. After removal of 3 bases from V and 1 base from J, the junction retains 3 bases not matched to a gene. Material: peripheral blood. The chain uses TRBV5-5 and TRBJ1-5; 8 junctional bases match TRBD1. The sequence came from a man in his sixties or seventies with active COVID-19. CDR3 reads: CASSSGGVSNQPQHF. The DNA is as follows: TGTGCCAGCAGCTCAGGGGGCGTAAGCAATCAGCCCCAGCATTTT.